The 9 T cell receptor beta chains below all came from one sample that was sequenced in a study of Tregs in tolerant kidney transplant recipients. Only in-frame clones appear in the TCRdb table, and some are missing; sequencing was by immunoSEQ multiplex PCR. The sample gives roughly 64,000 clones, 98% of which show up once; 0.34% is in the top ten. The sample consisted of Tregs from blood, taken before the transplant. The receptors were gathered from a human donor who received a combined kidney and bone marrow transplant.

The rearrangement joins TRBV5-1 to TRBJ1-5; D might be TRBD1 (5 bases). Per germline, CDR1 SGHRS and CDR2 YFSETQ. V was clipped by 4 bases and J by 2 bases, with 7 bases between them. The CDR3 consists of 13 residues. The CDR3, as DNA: TGCGCCAGCAGCGTACAGGGCAATCAGCCCCAGCATTTT. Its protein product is CASSVQGNQPQHF.

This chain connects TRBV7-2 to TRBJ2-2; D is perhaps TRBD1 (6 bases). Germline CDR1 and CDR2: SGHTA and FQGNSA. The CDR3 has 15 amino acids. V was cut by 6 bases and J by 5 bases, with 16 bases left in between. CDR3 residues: CASSRAIQGTGELFF. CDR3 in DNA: TGTGCCAGCAGTCGAGCGATACAGGGAACCGGGGAGCTGTTTTTT.

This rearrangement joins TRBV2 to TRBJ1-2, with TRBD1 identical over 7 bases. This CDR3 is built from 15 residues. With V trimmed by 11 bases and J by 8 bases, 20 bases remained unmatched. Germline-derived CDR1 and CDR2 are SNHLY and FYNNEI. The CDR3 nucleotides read TGTGCCCGCATATCTCCGGACAGGCAAACCCAGGGCTACACCTTC. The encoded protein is CARISPDRQTQGYTF.

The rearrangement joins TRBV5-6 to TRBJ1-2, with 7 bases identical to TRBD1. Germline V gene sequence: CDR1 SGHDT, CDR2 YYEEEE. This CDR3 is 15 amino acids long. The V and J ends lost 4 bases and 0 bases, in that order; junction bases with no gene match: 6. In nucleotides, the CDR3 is TGTGCCAGCAGCCTGATGGACAGGTCTAACTATGGCTACACCTTC. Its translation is CASSLMDRSNYGYTF.

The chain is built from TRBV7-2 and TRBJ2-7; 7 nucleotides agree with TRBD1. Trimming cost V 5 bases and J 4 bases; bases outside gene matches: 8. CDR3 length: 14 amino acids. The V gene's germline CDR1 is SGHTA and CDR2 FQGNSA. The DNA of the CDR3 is TGTGCCAGCAGCAGAAGACCGGGACAGTACGAGCAGTACTTC. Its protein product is CASSRRPGQYEQYF.

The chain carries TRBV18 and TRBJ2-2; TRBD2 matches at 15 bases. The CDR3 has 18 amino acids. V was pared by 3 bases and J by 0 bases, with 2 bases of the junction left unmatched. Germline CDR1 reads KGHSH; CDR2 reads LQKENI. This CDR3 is CASSPGLAGGTNTGELFF. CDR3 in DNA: TGTGCCAGCTCACCGGGACTAGCGGGAGGAACGAACACCGGGGAGCTGTTTTTT.

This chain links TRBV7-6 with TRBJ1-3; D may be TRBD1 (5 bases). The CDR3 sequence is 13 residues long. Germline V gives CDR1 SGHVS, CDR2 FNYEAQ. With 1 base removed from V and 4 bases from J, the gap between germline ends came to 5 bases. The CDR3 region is CASSLDRGNTIYF. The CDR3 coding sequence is TGTGCCAGCAGCTTAGACAGGGGAAACACCATATATTTT.

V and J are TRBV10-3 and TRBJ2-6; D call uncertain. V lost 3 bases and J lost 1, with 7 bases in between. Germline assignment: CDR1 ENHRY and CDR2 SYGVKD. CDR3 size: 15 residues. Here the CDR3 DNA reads TGTGCCATCAGTGACAGTTATTCTGGGGCCAACGTCCTGACTTTC. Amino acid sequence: CAISDSYSGANVLTF.

This CDR3 reads CASSRGTSIPEQFF. The CDR3 DNA sequence: TGCGCCAGCAGCCGCGGGACTAGCATTCCTGAGCAGTTCTTC. The V gene is TRBV4-1, the J gene TRBJ2-1; 9 nucleotides align to TRBD2. The germline CDR1 and CDR2 sequences are MGHRA and YSYEKL. V lost 4 bases and J lost 9; bases outside the gene matches: 7. The CDR3 extends over 14 amino acids.